The 16 T cell receptor beta chains given below trace back to one sample, sequenced in a study of CD8+CD57+ T cells in acquired aplastic anemia. TCR beta VDJ and CDR3 were profiled, and genomic DNA was the template. TCRdb passed the reads through MiXCR, listing each CDR3 protein once. The sample contains about 130,000 distinct CDR3 sequences, less than 45% of which appear only once. The material sequenced was sorted CD4+, CD8+, or CD8+CD57+ T cells (not recorded which) from PBMCs. These receptors were taken from a human donor in good health, serving as a control.

This clonotype occurred once. Without the conserved terminal phenylalanine or tryptophan, this CDR3 likely stems from a read error. The V and J genes are TRBV13 and TRBJ2-2; 9 bases fit TRBD2. This CDR3 has 16 amino acids. The V and J ends lost 1 base and 4 bases, in that order; junction bases with no gene match: 4. Germline V CDR1 and CDR2: PRHDT, FYEKMQ (reference sequence). The CDR3 region is CASSLALAGSTGELFS. DNA of the CDR3: TGTGCCAGCAGCTTAGCGCTAGCGGGGAGCACCGGGGAGCTGTTTTCT.

This clonotype was seen at least ten times. The chain uses TRBV5-4 and TRBJ2-1; 7 bases line up with TRBD1. This CDR3 has 16 amino acids. V trimming: 4 bases; J trimming: 1 base; junction bases outside the gene matches: 8. CDR1 and CDR2 from the germline V gene are SGHNT and YYREEE (reference sequence). Here the CDR3 DNA reads TGTGCCAGCAGCGTCGACAGGGTTTCATCCTACAATGAGCAGTTCTTC. Translation gives CASSVDRVSSYNEQFF.

CDR3 coding DNA: TGTGCCAGCAGCTTCCGGGCGGGTCCAACAACCGGGGAGCTGTTTTTT. Residues: CASSFRAGPTTGELFF. The chain links TRBV12-3 or TRBV12-4 to TRBJ2-2, with D perhaps TRBD2 (5 bases). The ends were cut back, 6 bases at V and 5 bases at J, with 19 bases in the middle. CDR3 size: 16 residues.

V is TRBV18 and J is TRBJ1-3; a weak D match, TRBD1 (5 bases). The V end lost 0 bases, the J end lost 2 bases, and 8 bases lay between the germline ends. The length of the CDR3 is 15 residues. The germline V gene encodes CDR1 KGHSH and CDR2 LQKENI. This chain's CDR3 is CASSPPPTAGNTIYF. CDR3 DNA sequence: TGTGCCAGCTCACCACCGCCGACAGCTGGAAACACCATATATTTT.

This rearrangement joins TRBV12-3 or TRBV12-4 to TRBJ2-7; 11 bases line up with TRBD1. This CDR3 has 16 residues. Losses at the gene ends were 3 bases for V and 0 bases for J; bases not matched to a gene: 4. CDR3 protein: CASSFTGTGGSYEQYF. CDR3 in DNA: TGTGCCAGCAGTTTTACCGGGACAGGGGGCTCCTACGAGCAGTACTTC.

This clonotype was counted at least ten times. V gene TRBV20-1 combines with J gene TRBJ2-3, with D tentatively TRBD2 (6 bases). The CDR3 has 14 amino acids. The germline V gene encodes CDR1 DFQATT and CDR2 SNEGSKA (reference sequence). Trimming removed 0 bases at V and 5 bases at J, with 12 bases between. This CDR3 reads CSARDSWRVDTQYF. The DNA for the CDR3 is TGCAGTGCTAGAGATAGTTGGAGGGTAGATACGCAGTATTTT.

This clonotype was recorded at least ten times. The genes are TRBV5-1 and TRBJ1-2, with a possible D match to TRBD1 (5 bases). V lost 5 bases, J lost 0 bases, and 20 bases lay in between. The CDR3 is 17 amino acids. Germline values: CDR1 SGHRS, CDR2 YFSETQ. The CDR3 loop reads CASRGSAGYAANYGYTF. The CDR3 coding sequence is TGCGCCAGCAGGGGGTCGGCAGGGTATGCCGCTAACTATGGCTACACCTTC.

The sample holds many counts of this clonotype. V and J are TRBV7-8 and TRBJ1-2; D is uncertain. Germline lookup yields CDR1 SGHVS and CDR2 FQNEAQ. Trimming removed 3 bases at V and 3 bases at J, with 14 bases between. The CDR3 has 15 residues. CDR3 coding DNA: TGTGCCAGCAGCTTCACATCGGGTAGGGACTATGGCTACACCTTC. It encodes CASSFTSGRDYGYTF.

The chain couples TRBV7-9 to TRBJ2-5; D perhaps matches TRBD1 (5 bases). The CDR3 runs 12 residues. With 10 bases removed from V and 1 base from J, the gap between germline ends came to 10 bases. Germline CDR1 and CDR2: SEHNR and FQNEAQ (reference sequence). The CDR3 is CATQDSQETQYF. DNA for the CDR3: TGTGCCACCCAAGACAGCCAAGAGACCCAGTACTTC.

The chain joins TRBV15 to TRBJ2-7; maybe TRBD1 (6 bases). V gave up 0 bases and J gave up 4 bases, with 10 bases separating them. The germline V gene encodes CDR1 LNHNV and CDR2 YYDKDF (reference sequence). The CDR3 loop spans 14 amino acids. CDR3 residues: CATSRDTGSYEQYF. The CDR3 DNA sequence: TGTGCCACCAGCAGAGATACAGGGTCGTACGAGCAGTACTTC.

This clonotype was observed a few times. The chain joins TRBV4-2 to TRBJ1-3; unclear D gene. V lost 4 bases and J lost 2, with 12 bases in between. The CDR3 spans 15 residues. Germline V gives CDR1 LGHNA, CDR2 YNFKEQ. The CDR3 loop is CASSPFGEAGNTIYF. CDR3 DNA: TGTGCCAGCAGCCCCTTTGGGGAGGCTGGAAACACCATATATTTT.

The rearrangement links TRBV25-1 to TRBJ1-6; D not certain. Trimming took 4 bases from V and 2 from J, leaving 9 bases between them. Germline V gene lookup returns CDR1 MGHDK and CDR2 SYGVNS. This CDR3 spans 15 amino acids. The CDR3 nucleotides are TGTGCCAGCAGTGGGTACCAAACCTATAATTCACCCCTCCACTTT. This codes for CASSGYQTYNSPLHF. Looking up the rest from reference TRBV25-1 and TRBJ1-6 gives the full variable domain: EADIYQTPRYLVIGTGKKITLECSQTMGHDKMYWYQQDPGMELHLIHYSYGVNSTEKGDLSSESTVSRIRTEHFPLTLESARPSHTSQYLCASSGYQTYNSPLHFGNGTRLTVT.

The chain has TRBV2 and TRBJ1-4, with D uncertain. Germline V gives CDR1 SNHLY, CDR2 FYNNEI. V was shortened by 1 base and J by 4 bases, with 10 bases between the two germline ends. The length of the CDR3 is 15 residues. In nucleotides, the CDR3 is TGTGCCAGCAGTGAAGAAGGCGGTCTTAATGAAAAACTGTTTTTT. It codes for CASSEEGGLNEKLFF.

There are many counts of this clonotype. The gene calls are TRBV19 and TRBJ2-6; tentative D call: TRBD2 (5 bases). This CDR3 region has 14 residues. Trimming cost V 3 bases and J 9 bases, with 12 bases left between them. The germline V gene has CDR1 LNHDA and CDR2 SQIVND (reference sequence). CDR3 coding DNA: TGTGCCAGTAGTATCGCCGGGGATGGCAACGTCCTGACTTTC. Residues: CASSIAGDGNVLTF.

This clonotype was picked up many times. CDR3 sequence: CAISGGDRDSDYGYTF. The CDR3 nucleotides are TGTGCCATCAGTGGGGGTGACCGGGACAGCGACTATGGCTACACCTTC. The J gene is TRBJ1-2, the V gene TRBV10-3; TRBD1 agrees at 7 bases. Losses at the gene ends were 4 bases for V and 3 bases for J; bases not matched to a gene: 11. Germline lookup yields CDR1 ENHRY and CDR2 SYGVKD. CDR3 length equals 16 residues.

This clonotype was detected once. A single base separates this from a much larger clone, so it may be a read error. The V call is TRBV6-2 or TRBV6-3, the J call TRBJ2-7; D ambiguous. This CDR3 comprises 15 residues. Trimming removed 0 bases at V and 6 bases at J, with 15 bases between. Germline assignment: CDR1 MNHEY and CDR2 SVGEGT. The DNA of the CDR3 is TGTGCCAGCAGTTACTCGTCGACGGGCTCCCTCGAGCAGTACTTC. It specifies CASSYSSTGSLEQYF.